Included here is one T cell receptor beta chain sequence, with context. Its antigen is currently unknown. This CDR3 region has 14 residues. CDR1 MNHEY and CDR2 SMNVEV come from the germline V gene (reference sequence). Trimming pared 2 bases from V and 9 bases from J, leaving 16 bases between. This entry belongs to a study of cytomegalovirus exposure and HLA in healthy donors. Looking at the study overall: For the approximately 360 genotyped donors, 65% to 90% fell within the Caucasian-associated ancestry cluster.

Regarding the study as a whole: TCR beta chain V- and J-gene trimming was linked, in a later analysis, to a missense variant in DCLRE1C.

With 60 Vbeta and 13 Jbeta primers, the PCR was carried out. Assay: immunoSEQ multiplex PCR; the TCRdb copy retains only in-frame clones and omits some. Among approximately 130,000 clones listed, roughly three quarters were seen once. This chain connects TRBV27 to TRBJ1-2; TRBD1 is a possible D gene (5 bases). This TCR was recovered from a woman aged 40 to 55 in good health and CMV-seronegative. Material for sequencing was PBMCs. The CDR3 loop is CASSLAGSAGRYTF. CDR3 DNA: TGTGCCAGCAGTTTAGCAGGGTCGGCCGGGCGCTACACCTTC.